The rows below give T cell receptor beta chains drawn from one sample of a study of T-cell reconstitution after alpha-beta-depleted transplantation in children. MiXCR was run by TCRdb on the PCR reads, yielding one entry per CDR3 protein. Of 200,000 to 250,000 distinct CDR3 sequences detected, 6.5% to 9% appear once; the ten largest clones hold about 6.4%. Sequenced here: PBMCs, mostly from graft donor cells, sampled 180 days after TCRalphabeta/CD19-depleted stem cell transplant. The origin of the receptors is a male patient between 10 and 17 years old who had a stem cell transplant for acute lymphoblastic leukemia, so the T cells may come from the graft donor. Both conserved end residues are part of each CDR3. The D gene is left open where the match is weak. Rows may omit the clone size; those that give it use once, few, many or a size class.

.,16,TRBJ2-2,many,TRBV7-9,TGTGCCAGCAGCTTAGTAGTCAGAGTGAACACCGGGGAGCTGTTTTTT,CASSLVVRVNTGELFF
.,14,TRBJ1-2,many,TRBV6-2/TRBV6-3,TGTGCCAGCAGGCTTATTTCGGGCTCGGCTGGCTACACCTTC,CASRLISGSAGYTF
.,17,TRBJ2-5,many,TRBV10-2,TGCGCCAGCAGTGAGGGGACCCTGGGAGTCCGCCAAGAGACCCAGTACTTC,CASSEGTLGVRQETQYF
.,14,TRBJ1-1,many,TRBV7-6,TGTGCCAGCAGTTCCCAGAGAGAGGGGACTGAAGCTTTCTTT,CASSSQREGTEAFF
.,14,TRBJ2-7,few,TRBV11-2,TGTGCCAGCAGCTTAGGTTACCAAAACGACGAGCAGTACTTC,CASSLGYQNDEQYF
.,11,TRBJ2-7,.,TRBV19,TGTGCCAGTAGTAGCGCGGGTGAGCAGAACTTC,CASSSAGEQNF
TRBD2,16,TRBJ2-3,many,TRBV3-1,TGTGCCAGCAGCCCATTAGCGGGAGGGCCATCTGATACGCAGTATTTT,CASSPLAGGPSDTQYF
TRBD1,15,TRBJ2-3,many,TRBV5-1,TGCGCCAGCAGCTCAGACACAGGGGGCACAGATACGCAGTATTTT,CASSSDTGGTDTQYF
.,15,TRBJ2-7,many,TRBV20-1,TGCAGTGCTTGCGAGACAGGCAAGAGCTCCTACGAGCAGTACTTC,CSACETGKSSYEQYF
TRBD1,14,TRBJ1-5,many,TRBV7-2,TGTGCCAGCAGCCCGGGACAGTGGCGTCAGCCCCAGCATTTT,CASSPGQWRQPQHF
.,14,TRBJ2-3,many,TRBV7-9,TGTGCCAGCAGCTTCAGGGGGGCGTCAGATACGCAGTATTTT,CASSFRGASDTQYF
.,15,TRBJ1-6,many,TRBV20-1,TGCAGTGCTCTGGACAGTAGCTCCTATAATTCACCCCTCCACTTT,CSALDSSSYNSPLHF
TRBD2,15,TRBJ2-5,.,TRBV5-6,TGTGCCAGCAGCCCCGCGGGGGGGCCTTGGGCGGCCCAGTACTTC,CASSPAGGPWAAQYF
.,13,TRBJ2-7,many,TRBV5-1,TGCGCCAGCAGCCCAGCGGAAACCTACGAGCAGTACTTC,CASSPAETYEQYF
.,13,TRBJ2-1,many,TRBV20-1,TGCAGTGCTGTAAAACCTGACAGCAATGAGCAGTTCTTC,CSAVKPDSNEQFF
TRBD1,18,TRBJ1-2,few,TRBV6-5,TGTGCCAGCAGTTACCCCTCCGGGACAGGGGGCGCAGGCTATGGCTACACCTTC,CASSYPSGTGGAGYGYTF
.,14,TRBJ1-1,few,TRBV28,TGTGCCAGCAGTTTAGCGGCGGTGTACACTGAAGCTTTCTTT,CASSLAAVYTEAFF
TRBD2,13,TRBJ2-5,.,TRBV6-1,TGTGCCAGCAGCTCTCTGGGGGGGGAGACCCAGTACTTC,CASSSLGGETQYF
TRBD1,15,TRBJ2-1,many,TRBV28,TGTGCCAGCATACCCGGGACAGGGGCCCTCAATGAGCAGTTCTTC,CASIPGTGALNEQFF
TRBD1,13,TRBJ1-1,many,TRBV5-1,TGCGCCAGCAGAAGGGACAGAGGGGTGAAAGCTTTCTTT,CASRRDRGVKAFF
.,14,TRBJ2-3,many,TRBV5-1,TGCGCCAGCAGCTTTAGGTCATCCACAGATACGCAGTATTTT,CASSFRSSTDTQYF
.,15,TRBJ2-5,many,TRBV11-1,TGTGCCAGCAGCTCCTACCAGGGGTACCAAGAGACCCAGTACTTC,CASSSYQGYQETQYF
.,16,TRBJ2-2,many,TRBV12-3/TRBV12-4,TGTGCCAGCACCATCACTTCGGGGGTGAACACCGGGGAGCTGTTTTTT,CASTITSGVNTGELFF
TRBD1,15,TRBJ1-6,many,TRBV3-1,TGTGCCAGCAGCCGGGACAGCTCCTATAATTCACCCCTCCACTTT,CASSRDSSYNSPLHF
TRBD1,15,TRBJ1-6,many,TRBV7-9,TGTGCCAGCAGCCCGGGACAGACCTATAATTCACCCCTCCACTTT,CASSPGQTYNSPLHF
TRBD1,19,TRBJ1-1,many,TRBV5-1,TGCGCCAGCAGCTACCCCGGGACAGGGGCGCAAGGCCTTAACACTGAAGCTTTCTTT,CASSYPGTGAQGLNTEAFF
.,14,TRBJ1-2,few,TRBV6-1,TGTGCCAGCAGTGAATGGACAGTGAACTATGGCTACACCTTC,CASSEWTVNYGYTF
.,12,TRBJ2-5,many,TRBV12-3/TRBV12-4,TGTGCCAGCAGTTTAAAATGGGGGACCCAGTACTTC,CASSLKWGTQYF
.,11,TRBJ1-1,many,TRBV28,TGTGCCAGCAGGACAGTCACTGAAGCTTTCTTT,CASRTVTEAFF
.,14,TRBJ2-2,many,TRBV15,TGTGCCACCACGGTGGACACCTACACCGGGGAGCTGTTTTTT,CATTVDTYTGELFF
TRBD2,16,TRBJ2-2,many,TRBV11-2,TGTGCCAGCAGCTTAGTAGCGGGAGGGAACACCGGGGAGCTGTTTTTT,CASSLVAGGNTGELFF
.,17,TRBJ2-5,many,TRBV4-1,TGCGCCAGCAGCCAAGAGAGATCCAGGGGAGGCCAAGAGACCCAGTACTTC,CASSQERSRGGQETQYF